This TCR beta chain is from a study of blood T cells in healthy people across ages. General study points: The study found more naive CD4+ cells and higher diversity in long-lived than aged donors.

As regards this clonotype: The target antigen is unknown.

Primers used in a second PCR of about 6 to 12 cycles were a sample-barcoded 5' primer and a J-beta primer mix. Using its own MiXCR run on the 5' RACE reads, TCRdb lists one record per CDR3 protein. This sample has over 600,000 distinct CDR3 sequences; about 61% occur once, and the top ten carry 20% to 30%. The clonotype comes from a man aged 35 to 55 in good health. Sequencing was done on a sample of blood.

The CDR3 sequence is CATSRDPPGPSSEQYF. The DNA for the CDR3 is TGTGCCACCAGCAGAGATCCCCCTGGCCCATCGAGCGAGCAGTACTTC. The chain has TRBV15 and TRBJ2-7; D is uncertain. From germline, CDR1 is LNHNV and CDR2 YYDKDF (reference sequence). The V and J ends lost 0 bases and 6 bases respectively, with 18 bases between them. The length of the CDR3 is 16 residues.